The rows below give T cell receptor beta chains drawn from one sample of a study of Graves' ophthalmopathy and Graves' hyperthyroidism. Using its own MiXCR run on the multiplex PCR reads, TCRdb lists one record per CDR3 protein. The data hold around 400,000 distinct CDR3 sequences, with around 18% observed a single time. The sample was peripheral blood. Receptors were obtained from a woman aged 18-35 years with Graves' ophthalmopathy. CDR3s include the opening cysteine and the closing phenylalanine or tryptophan. D genes are given only for firm matches. Size is stated for part of the rows, as once, few or many counts, or as a class when the clone is expanded.

. | TRBJ1-1 | TRBV6-1 | . | CASILVSGMNTEAFF | TGTGCCAGCATTCTGGTTTCGGGGATGAACACTGAAGCTTTCTTT
. | TRBJ1-2 | TRBV28 | . | CASVPGLGYGYTF | TGTGCCAGCGTTCCAGGGTTGGGCTATGGCTACACCTTC
. | TRBJ2-5 | TRBV7-9 | . | CASSLARGTAQETQYF | TGTGCCAGCAGCTTAGCGCGTGGGACGGCCCAAGAGACCCAGTACTTC
many | TRBJ1-6 | TRBV6-5 | . | CASKYLQNNSPLHF | TGTGCCAGCAAATATTTGCAAAATAATTCACCCCTCCACTTT
many | TRBJ1-5 | TRBV20-1 | . | CSARGGPHQPQHF | TGCAGTGCTAGAGGAGGCCCCCATCAGCCCCAGCATTTT
. | TRBJ2-5 | TRBV2 | . | CASRRASWSGETQYF | TGTGCCAGCAGAAGGGCTAGCTGGAGTGGAGAGACCCAGTACTTC
many | TRBJ1-1 | TRBV27 | TRBD1 | CASSVTGWSTEAFF | TGTGCCAGCAGTGTGACAGGGTGGAGCACTGAAGCTTTCTTT
. | TRBJ1-1 | TRBV6-5 | . | CASSYMSQAFF | TGTGCCAGCAGTTACATGTCCCAAGCTTTCTTT
many | TRBJ1-2 | TRBV5-1 | . | CASRFDRNYGYTF | TGCGCCAGCAGGTTCGACCGTAACTATGGCTACACCTTC
many | TRBJ2-7 | TRBV12-3/TRBV12-4 | TRBD1 | CASSPYRGSEQYF | TGTGCCAGCAGTCCGTACAGGGGAAGCGAGCAGTACTTC
many | TRBJ1-1 | TRBV4-2 | . | CASSQSPDGEAFF | TGTGCCAGCAGCCAATCTCCTGATGGTGAAGCTTTCTTT
many | TRBJ1-5 | TRBV12-3/TRBV12-4 | TRBD1 | CASSFESGGSNQPQHF | TGTGCCAGCAGTTTTGAGTCAGGGGGCAGCAATCAGCCCCAGCATTTT
many | TRBJ2-7 | TRBV12-3/TRBV12-4 | . | CASRGSGSHEQYF | TGTGCCAGCAGGGGTAGCGGTTCCCACGAGCAGTACTTC
. | TRBJ2-7 | TRBV29-1 | TRBD1 | CSVEGQGHEQYF | TGCAGCGTTGAAGGACAGGGACACGAGCAGTACTTC
many | TRBJ2-5 | TRBV20-1 | TRBD2 | CSAPVAGGYRETQYF | TGCAGTGCTCCCGTAGCGGGGGGATACAGAGAGACCCAGTACTTC
. | TRBJ1-1 | TRBV11-2 | . | CASSPQGFWTEAFF | TGTGCCAGCAGCCCACAGGGTTTTTGGACTGAAGCTTTCTTT
many | TRBJ2-5 | TRBV28 | . | CASSLPPGETQYF | TGTGCCAGCAGTCTCCCCCCGGGAGAGACCCAGTACTTC
. | TRBJ2-1 | TRBV12-3/TRBV12-4 | TRBD2 | CASSPIAGGREQFF | TGTGCCAGCAGTCCAATAGCGGGAGGCAGGGAGCAGTTCTTC
. | TRBJ2-5 | TRBV27 | . | CASSLSTPTTTETQYF | TGTGCCAGCAGTTTATCGACCCCGACCACCACAGAGACCCAGTACTTC
many | TRBJ2-2 | TRBV28 | . | CASSSPGLPRTGELFF | TGTGCCAGCAGCAGTCCTGGGCTGCCACGCACCGGGGAGCTGTTTTTT
many | TRBJ2-2 | TRBV6-5 | . | CASSHLRGGELFF | TGTGCCAGCAGTCACCTCCGCGGCGGGGAGCTGTTTTTT
many | TRBJ1-6 | TRBV28 | . | CASSFAAVGGSPLHF | TGTGCCAGCAGTTTCGCCGCGGTGGGAGGATCACCCCTCCACTTT
many | TRBJ2-4 | TRBV7-9 | . | CASSFWGSAKNIQYF | TGTGCCAGCAGCTTCTGGGGATCGGCCAAAAACATTCAGTACTTC
many | TRBJ2-7 | TRBV27 | . | CASSLGPQRLVYEQYF | TGTGCCAGCAGTTTAGGTCCTCAGAGACTAGTCTACGAGCAGTACTTC
many | TRBJ2-5 | TRBV4-1 | TRBD2 | CASSQRERGETQYF | TGCGCCAGCAGCCAGCGGGAGCGGGGGGAGACCCAGTACTTC
. | TRBJ1-1 | TRBV5-1 | . | CASSLGPRINTEAFF | TGCGCCAGCAGCTTGGGTCCCCGAATCAACACTGAAGCTTTCTTT
. | TRBJ2-5 | TRBV14 | TRBD2 | CASSPSSLAGPETQYF | TGTGCCAGCAGTCCAAGTTCCCTAGCGGGGCCAGAGACCCAGTACTTC
many | TRBJ1-1 | TRBV6-5 | . | CASSYGRVSTEAFF | TGTGCCAGCAGTTACGGTCGTGTCTCCACTGAAGCTTTCTTT
many | TRBJ2-7 | TRBV6-2/TRBV6-3 | . | CASSMVGEFEQYF | TGTGCCAGCAGTATGGTCGGGGAATTCGAGCAGTACTTC
. | TRBJ1-1 | TRBV6-2/TRBV6-3 | . | CASRNGNWNTEAFF | TGTGCCAGCAGGAACGGGAATTGGAACACTGAAGCTTTCTTT
many | TRBJ1-2 | TRBV6-2/TRBV6-3 | . | CASTDTANYGYTF | TGTGCCAGCACTGACACCGCTAACTATGGCTACACCTTC
many | TRBJ1-2 | TRBV18 | . | CASSPGRPGRYGYTF | TGTGCCAGCTCACCAGGTCGACCCGGTCGCTATGGCTACACCTTC
many | TRBJ1-5 | TRBV30 | . | CAWGGPGPQHF | TGTGCCTGGGGGGGGCCAGGGCCCCAGCATTTT
many | TRBJ2-2 | TRBV5-1 | . | CASSLLGQSTGELFF | TGCGCCAGCAGCTTGTTAGGACAGAGCACCGGGGAGCTGTTTTTT
. | TRBJ2-5 | TRBV12-3/TRBV12-4 | . | CASSFWADETQYF | TGTGCCAGCAGTTTCTGGGCCGACGAGACCCAGTACTTC
. | TRBJ2-1 | TRBV6-5 | TRBD2 | CASSLLAGDYNEQFF | TGTGCCAGCAGTTTGCTAGCGGGGGACTACAATGAGCAGTTCTTC
. | TRBJ2-7 | TRBV12-3/TRBV12-4 | TRBD2 | CASSRREGGDEQYF | TGTGCCAGCAGCCGACGGGAGGGCGGTGACGAGCAGTACTTC
. | TRBJ2-2 | TRBV27 | . | CASCTGPSASTGELFF | TGTGCCAGCTGTACCGGGCCTTCAGCGAGCACCGGGGAGCTGTTTTTT
. | TRBJ2-7 | TRBV6-4 | TRBD1 | CASTPTGGGIYEQYF | TGTGCCAGCACCCCGACAGGGGGCGGCATCTACGAGCAGTACTTC
many | TRBJ1-5 | TRBV12-3/TRBV12-4 | TRBD1 | CASSRQGVGQPQHF | TGTGCCAGCAGCCGACAGGGGGTCGGTCAGCCCCAGCATTTT